Reported below is one TCR beta chain. Its recognized antigen is unknown. No per-base quality is available; no much larger clone lies one base away. The data were obtained in a study of cytomegalovirus exposure and HLA in healthy donors (TCRdb year 2017). Looking at the study overall: According to an earlier analysis of 550 to 700 of the donors, roughly 180 million T cells yielded 100 million or so unique TCR beta sequences and less than 300 Gb of sequence data. The study aimed to test whether cataloging public T cell receptors could reveal signatures of past pathogen exposure. In a later genetic analysis, genome-wide SNP genotypes for about three fifths of the 666 donors were used, and that subset was treated as a discovery cohort. Of the 350 to 450 genotyped donors, approximately 83% fell in the genetic ancestry cluster associated with self-reported Caucasian donors. An early release that covered roughly 600 HLA-typed donors contained approximately 300 gigabases of sequencing data and about 84 million unique TCR sequences. The number of donors typed differed by locus, with 629-630 for A, B, C, DRB1 and DQB1, around 500 for DQA1, approximately 570 for DPA1, and 472 for DPB1. Along with the approximately 670-subject first cohort, a separate validation cohort of over 90 different subjects was used. The study used immunosequencing to profile the T cell repertoires of about 670 subjects and linked those repertoires to cytomegalovirus serostatus. The later analysis used no new phenotypic data to find candidate immune exposures, relying instead on TCR beta sequences and their occurrence across donors. Every repertoire in the discovery cohort had been generated on one and the same sequencing platform. On average, around 200,000 unique TCR beta nucleotide sequences were sequenced per donor among about 400 genotyped donors of the cohort, with 15% to 20% of those sequences being non-productive. To predict cytomegalovirus infection status, the study combined high-throughput TCR immunosequencing, statistical association of individual TCRs with disease status, and machine learning. Class I and class II HLA loci were covered by the typing at four-digit resolution. Roughly 5 DR-DQ haplotypes were handled as single units for association and clustering because linkage in the cohort was strong. To decide whether each TCR beta V gene segment behaved as functional or pseudogenic, an earlier analysis of some 600 of the donors relied on high-throughput TCR beta sequencing. In a later analysis, previously published TCR beta repertoires from more than 500 donors were re-analyzed and high-resolution HLA genotyping was added so that TCR occurrence patterns could be studied. Donor age, sex, ethnicity and CMV serostatus were collected together with the repertoire data.

Study-wide findings and limitations: V-gene and J-gene trimming of TCR beta chains was associated with a missense DCLRE1C variant in a later genetic analysis, and the association was replicated in an independent cohort. A group of highly shared sequence variants was considered likely to be a technical artifact of the sequencing pipeline. The cohort was sequenced for TCR beta chains only, and without alpha or paired-chain data the features that could be detected were limited. Because counts were too low, seventeen rarely observed V segments, including chromosome 9 orphons, were left out of the earlier analysis of approximately 500 of the donors. Several of the top co-occurrence clusters appeared to be linked to parvovirus B19, influenza, CMV and Epstein-Barr virus, according to a later analysis. In vitro tests confirmed that three of the cytomegalovirus-associated TCR beta chains recognize cytomegalovirus antigens. It was suggested by the authors that the approach could potentially be generalized to other disease states and immunological phenotypes. In an earlier analysis of more than 450 of the donors, most TCR beta V segments were observed in productive rearrangements about 87% or about 30% of the time, broadly matching IMGT annotations. In a later analysis, HLA-associated TCR beta chains were found to be more clonally expanded and to have lower generation probabilities than equally common non-associated chains. Most TCR sequences were observed very rarely across donors, whereas some public TCRs were present in many individuals. According to a later analysis, most CMV-associated TCR beta chains appeared to be HLA-restricted, and the HLA associations seemed to be driven largely by CMV exposure. CMV serostatus was the only immune exposure information available for the cohort. Strong co-occurrence of HLA alleles, especially DR and DQ, made assigning TCR associations to individual alleles difficult. A later analysis associated some 17,000 TCR beta sequences with specific HLA alleles at a false discovery rate of 0.05. A later analysis found that TCR association rates varied across HLA loci, with DRB1 alleles showing the most associated TCRs and HLA-C alleles the fewest. A further reported finding was that TCR beta sequences accurately predicted the HLA-A and HLA-B alleles for most subjects in the first cohort. Compared with the approximately 700-donor mean, donors in an Asian-associated ancestry cluster had fewer N-insertions in productive TCRs, according to a later genetic analysis. In the study, 150 to 200 TCR beta chains were listed as associated with cytomegalovirus. The classifier was reported to diagnose cytomegalovirus status with high specificity and sensitivity in both the original cohort and the validation cohort. Because some donors lacked HLA typing at each locus, the association tests relied only on the typed subset. Linkage disequilibrium might explain the correlated functional status among segregating V segments, but an unknown experimental factor could not be ruled out. Presence/absence analyses assumed roughly uniform sequencing depth across donors, an assumption that may not hold.

The cohort comprised more than 550 healthy bone marrow donors. Cohort members were all nominally healthy when sampled, although unrecorded immune exposures were likely present. The donor was CMV seronegative and belonged to the group of 380 or so seronegative cohort members. Every donor gave a peripheral blood sample, and the peripheral blood mononuclear cells from that sample were used for TCR beta sequencing. Genomic DNA extraction from the blood cell samples was performed with the Qiagen DNeasy Blood Extraction Kit. Libraries were constructed by the immunoSEQ multiplex PCR assay. For the multiplex PCR, a mixture combining 60 forward primers for TCR Vbeta segments and 13 reverse primers for TCR Jbeta segments was used. The CDR3 region of rearranged TCR beta genes was amplified from genomic DNA by a multiplex PCR assay. Amplified TCR beta libraries were sequenced as 87-base-pair reads on the Illumina HiSeq System. Concerning the study's data processing: In a later analysis, about 80 million unique TCR beta chains were counted across the roughly 670 repertoires, and around 10 million of these chains were shared by at least two donors. Raw reads were error-corrected and collapsed into unique sequences with a nearest-neighbor algorithm that merged closely related sequences to remove PCR and sequencing errors. V, D and J gene segments were assigned by aligning CDR3 sequences to IMGT reference sequences. Each retained sequence needed at least a six-nucleotide match to both a V gene segment and a J gene segment. A rearrangement was called productive if the CDR3 had no stop codons and remained in frame with V and J, and every other rearrangement was called non-productive. CDR3 was defined according to IMGT convention as the region running from the second conserved V-encoded cysteine to the conserved J-encoded phenylalanine. Sequences without an unambiguous match to a single V gene segment were excluded from the earlier analysis of several hundred of the donors. An earlier analysis of a few hundred of the donors classified V segments as functional when productive rearrangements were above 56.7% and as segregating when the standard deviation between donors was above 5%. A statistical classification framework was developed to diagnose cytomegalovirus status using the catalog of TCR beta chain sequences. A later analysis assigned V and J genes by comparing TCR nucleotide sequences with IMGT/GENE-DB human TR gene sequences. In a later analysis, CDR3 sequences and most-parsimonious VDJ recombination scenarios were assigned using the TCRdist pipeline. In a later analysis, each TCR beta chain was defined by its CDR3 amino acid sequence together with its V-gene family, and reads without a unique V-gene family were excluded. In a later analysis, a few hundred highly shared, low-generation-probability nucleotide sequences were removed to address suspected cross-contamination and a sequencing artifact. A later analysis calculated a clonal expansion index for each public chain from normalized within-repertoire ranks of inferred template counts. In a later analysis, generation probabilities were computed with a VDJ recombination model fitted to out-of-frame rearrangements, and the resulting probabilities were checked against IGoR. In a later analysis, hypergeometric tests were used to score TCR-TCR, TCR-HLA and TCR-CMV co-occurrence, with a repertoire-size bias correction applied to TCR pairs. False discovery rates were estimated in a later analysis by permuting HLA or CMV assignments 20 times. In a later analysis, co-occurring TCRs were grouped using DBSCAN, with TCRdist sequence similarity added in when clustering inside HLA-allele-positive subsets. Repertoires with fewer than 30,000 or more than 120,000 public chains were left out of co-occurrence clustering, as were five repertoires with anomalous nucleotide sharing. This immuneACCESS table, as held by TCRdb, lists in-frame sequences with V and J called but not all clones. Of the missing ones, under half trace to an unresolved V gene in checked studies; the others have no known cause. D and trimming come from the DNA, and the V and J calls and clone size come from that table. For this sample there are more than 100,000 clones; 80% appear just once. The top ten clonotypes cover 1% of the sample.

Input material: PBMCs. This clonotype was obtained from a man between 40 and 49 years old in good health and CMV-seronegative.

The DNA reads TGTGCCAGCAGTTTAGCGGCCAGAAGCAGGGACGAGCAGTACTTC. This codes for CASSLAARSRDEQYF. Here the chain combines TRBV28 and TRBJ2-7; TRBD1 is perhaps the D gene, given 5 matching bases. A distance of 16 bases separates the germline ends of V and J, which lose 2 bases and 5 bases respectively. The CDR3, cysteine through phenylalanine, is 15 amino acids long. The sequence is cut down to CDR3 DNA, 45 bases in frame from base 1. CDR1 MDHEN and CDR2 SYDVKM were looked up in the germline V gene.